This T cell receptor beta chain was obtained from a study of ipilimumab plus nivolumab after autologous stem cell transplantation. Sequencing was performed with immunoSEQ multiplex PCR; in TCRdb, only in-frame clones are kept and a portion is missing. This repertoire shows about 84,000 clones, over 80% found once; its top ten account for roughly 2%. CDR3 size: 15 residues. The germline CDR1 and CDR2 sequences are MNHEY and SVGAGI. V lost 8 bases, J lost 1 base, and 5 bases stayed unmatched. Sample: PBMCs, taken in a trial of ipilimumab plus nivolumab as post-transplant consolidation. This clonotype was obtained from a male donor with diffuse large B-cell lymphoma. The V gene is TRBV6-5, the J gene TRBJ1-5; 10 bases fit TRBD1. The CDR3 nucleotides read TGTGCCAGCGGAGACAGGGGGCGAAGCAATCAGCCCCAGCATTTT. Translating it yields CASGDRGRSNQPQHF.